Listed here are 9 T cell receptor beta chains from one sample, sequenced in a study of T cells after yellow fever vaccination. From the 5' RACE reads, TCRdb called clonotypes with MiXCR, one entry per CDR3 protein. The sample lists 300,000 to 350,000 distinct CDR3 sequences; about 11% were seen once. Sequencing was performed on CD4+ T cells sorted from PBMCs, taken 45 days after the yellow fever booster vaccination. The source of these receptors is a man in his late teens or twenties who received the YFV17D yellow fever vaccine.

This clonotype was detected ten times or more. The rearrangement joins TRBV6-6 to TRBJ2-7, with 8 bases aligning to TRBD1. The CDR3 spans 11 residues. With V trimmed by 6 bases and J by 9 bases, 4 bases remained unmatched. CDR1 is MNHNY and CDR2 is SVGAGI in the germline V gene (reference sequence). The CDR3 region is CASRQGARQYV. As DNA, the CDR3 is TGTGCCAGCAGGCAGGGGGCTCGGCAGTACGTC.

This clonotype was recorded a few times. The chain is built from TRBV7-2 and TRBJ2-3; the match to TRBD2 covers 15 bases. J lost 2 bases, V lost 5 bases, and 8 bases had no gene match. Germline assignment: CDR1 SGHTA and CDR2 FQGNSA. CDR3 size: 18 residues. CDR3 loop: CASSLAGTSGGYTDTQYF. The CDR3 DNA reads as TGTGCCAGCAGCCTCGCCGGGACTAGCGGGGGGTACACAGATACGCAGTATTTT.

This chain connects TRBV12-3 or TRBV12-4 to TRBJ1-2, with TRBD1 as a possible D gene (6 bases). CDR3 length equals 14 residues. The germline V and J ends were trimmed by 4 bases and 6 bases, with 15 bases remaining between them. The CDR3 nucleotides are TGTGCCAGCAGTTCCCGCACAGGGCCGAATGGCTACACCTTC. The encoded protein is CASSSRTGPNGYTF.

The chain has TRBV7-8 and TRBJ2-2; D gene uncertain. Between the trimmed V and J ends, which lost 1 base and 6 bases, there was a span of 15 bases. The germline V gene has CDR1 SGHVS and CDR2 FQNEAQ. CDR3 length: 16 residues. The DNA for the CDR3 is TGTGCCAGCAGCTTAGACAAGGCTACCTCCTCCGGGGAGCTGTTTTTT. It is translated as CASSLDKATSSGELFF.

The rearrangement links TRBV5-6 to TRBJ2-3; TRBD2 matches 10 bases. CDR3 length equals 16 residues. The trim removed 1 base at V and 3 bases at J, leaving 5 bases unmatched. Germline V gene lookup returns CDR1 SGHDT and CDR2 YYEEEE. The CDR3: CASSLPAGGPTDTQYF. The CDR3 region has the DNA TGTGCCAGCAGCTTGCCAGCGGGGGGGCCGACAGATACGCAGTATTTT.

The chain combines TRBV10-3 with TRBJ2-7, with D possibly being TRBD1 or TRBD2 (6 bases each). V lost 4 bases and J 3 bases, leaving 10 bases between the germline ends. The CDR3 consists of 13 residues. Germline-derived CDR1 and CDR2 are ENHRY and SYGVKD. In DNA form, the CDR3 reads TGTGCCATCAGTGGGGGGGCTTTCTACGAGCAGTACGTC. It encodes CAISGGAFYEQYV.

The chain employs TRBV6-5 and TRBJ2-7, with a weak D call TRBD2 (5 bases). The CDR3 has 14 residues. Germline values: CDR1 MNHEY, CDR2 SVGAGI. V lost 4 bases and J 3 bases, leaving 13 bases between the germline ends. CDR3 amino acids: CASSFRPRDYEQYF. The CDR3 bases are TGTGCCAGCAGTTTTAGACCGAGGGACTACGAGCAGTACTTC.

This clonotype was seen only a few times. This chain links TRBV5-1 with TRBJ1-1; possibly TRBD1 for D (5 bases). Between the trimmed V and J ends, which lost 4 bases and 1 base, there was a span of 14 bases. The CDR3 spans 15 residues. Germline V gene sequence: CDR1 SGHRS, CDR2 YFSETQ. As DNA, the CDR3 is TGCGCCAGCAGCGTAAGAGGGACGGCGAACACTGAAGCTTTCTTT. Protein product: CASSVRGTANTEAFF.

This rearrangement joins TRBV4-2 to TRBJ2-1; D not certain. Germline V gene lookup returns CDR1 LGHNA and CDR2 YNFKEQ. V lost 2 bases and J lost 5, with 13 bases in between. There are 15 residues in the CDR3. The CDR3 nucleotides are TGTGCCAGCAGCCAAAAGGATTGGGCCCACAATGAGCAGTTCTTC. This encodes CASSQKDWAHNEQFF.